This T cell receptor (beta chain) comes out of a study of shared clonotypes between healthy human individuals. This CDR3 contains 16 residues. Germline CDR1 reads KGHSH; CDR2 reads LQKENI. Deletions cut 1 base from V and 2 bases from J, with 15 bases between. General study points: Relative to clonotypes present in all four donors, those not shared had lower generation probabilities. Incompleteness in sorted-subset sequencing, despite large depth, was shown by rarefaction.

The naive CD8 population came from CD45RO-negative cells selected for CCR7, without terminally differentiated effector memory CD45RA+ cells. Healthy HIV-negative adults with no recent acute infections or vaccinations were recruited as donors. On this clone: Its antigen remains unknown.

Only in-frame clones appear in the TCRdb table, and some are missing; sequencing was by immunoSEQ multiplex PCR. Among millions of clones listed, about 95% were seen once. This clonotype originated in a man between 18 and 29 years old in good health. Sequences were obtained from naive CD8+ T cells sorted from blood. V is TRBV18 and J is TRBJ2-7, with D perhaps matching TRBD2 (5 bases). The CDR3 sequence: CASSPLQRSTPYEQYF. The CDR3 DNA follows: TGTGCCAGCTCACCACTTCAGCGGAGCACACCCTACGAGCAGTACTTC.